The next 10 T cell receptor beta chains were all read from a single sample in a study of OX40 agonist ivuxolimab in advanced cancers. TCRdb's table, derived via immunoSEQ multiplex PCR, lists solely in-frame clones and lacks some. The sample carries tens of thousands of clones, less than 90% recorded once. The input for sequencing was CD4+ or CD8+ T cells sorted from blood, taken in a trial of the OX40 agonist ivuxolimab. The receptor set was obtained from an adult with an advanced solid tumor such as melanoma, head and neck, liver or kidney cancer.

The V gene is TRBV7-3, the J gene TRBJ1-1, with a possible D match to TRBD1 (5 bases). The V end lost 4 bases, the J end lost 3 bases, and 12 bases lay between the germline ends. Germline CDR1 and CDR2: SGHTA and FQGTGA. The CDR3 extends over 14 amino acids. CDR3 protein: CASSSGGVDTEAFF. The CDR3 coding sequence is TGTGCCAGCAGCTCAGGAGGGGTGGACACTGAAGCTTTCTTT. The whole variable domain, remainder taken from reference TRBV7-3 and TRBJ1-1, is GAGVSQTPSNKVTEKGKYVELRCDPISGHTALYWYRQSLGQGPEFLIYFQGTGAADDSGLPNDRFFAVRPEGSVSTLKIQRTERGDSAVYLCASSSGGVDTEAFFGQGTRLTVV.

In regard to this clone: One end of the junction varies from germline; a read error may be responsible. Other nucleotide sequences from this sample produce the same CDR3. The chain links TRBV15 to TRBJ1-1; unclear D gene. Germline CDR1 and CDR2: LNHNV and YYDKDF (reference sequence). The CDR3 is 13 amino acids. The CDR3 loop reads CATSSHPGGEAFF. Here the CDR3 DNA reads TGCGCCACCAGCTCCCACCCGGGCGGTGAAGCTTTCTTT.

This rearrangement joins TRBV29-1 to TRBJ2-5; 9 nucleotides match TRBD1. V shed 7 bases and J 5 bases; nucleotides not matched to a gene: 11. This CDR3 has 14 residues. Germline CDR1 SQVTM, CDR2 ANQGSEA. CDR3 in amino acids: CSAGGGQGMETQYF. CDR3 nucleotides: TGCAGCGCGGGGGGCGGACAGGGGATGGAGACCCAGTACTTC. Using reference TRBV29-1 and TRBJ2-5 for the parts outside the CDR3, the full variable domain is SAVISQKPSRDICQRGTSLTIQCQVDSQVTMMFWYRQQPGQSLTLIATANQGSEATYESGFVIDKFPISRPNLTFSTLTVSNMSPEDSSIYLCSAGGGQGMETQYFGPGTRLLVL.

This chain connects TRBV9 to TRBJ2-3, with D uncertain. Deletions cut 0 bases from V and 0 bases from J, with 11 bases between. CDR1 SGDLS and CDR2 YYNGEE come from the germline V gene. The CDR3 spans 16 residues. The CDR3 loop reads CASSVALKPSTDTQYF. The CDR3 nucleotides read TGTGCCAGCAGCGTAGCGCTGAAACCTAGCACAGATACGCAGTATTTT. Supplemented by reference TRBV9 and TRBJ2-3, the full variable domain reads DSGVTQTPKHLITATGQRVTLRCSPRSGDLSVYWYQQSLDQGLQFLIQYYNGEERAKGNILERFSAQQFPDLHSELNLSSLELGDSALYFCASSVALKPSTDTQYFGPGTRLTVL.

The rearrangement links TRBV5-1 to TRBJ2-6, with TRBD2 matching over 7 bases. CDR1 and CDR2 (germline): SGHRS, YFSETQ. CDR3 size: 17 residues. Trimming took 4 bases from V and 2 from J; bases not matched to a gene: 9. The CDR3: CASSTTSLLAGANVLTF. In nucleotides, the CDR3 is TGCGCCAGCAGCACGACTAGCCTTCTGGCTGGGGCCAACGTCCTGACTTTC. The full variable domain, rest sourced from reference TRBV5-1 and TRBJ2-6, is KAGVTQTPRYLIKTRGQQVTLSCSPISGHRSVSWYQQTPGQGLQFLFEYFSETQRNKGNFPGRFSGRQFSNSRSEMNVSTLELGDSALYLCASSTTSLLAGANVLTFGAGSRLTVL.

The chain carries TRBV14 and TRBJ1-6; D call uncertain. CDR1 is SGHDN and CDR2 is FVKESK in the germline V gene. Trimming pared 0 bases from V and 12 bases from J, leaving 6 bases between. The length of the CDR3 is 12 residues. In nucleotides, the CDR3 is TGTGCCAGCAGCCAAGACTCCCGACCCCTCCACTTT. It specifies CASSQDSRPLHF. The variable domain in full, completed from reference TRBV14 and TRBJ1-6, reads EAGVTQFPSHSVIEKGQTVTLRCDPISGHDNLYWYRRVMGKEIKFLLHFVKESKQDESGMPNNRFLAERTGGTYSTLKVQPAELEDSGVYFCASSQDSRPLHFGNGTRLTVT.

The chain is built from TRBV7-2 and TRBJ2-7; D remains unclear. V was clipped by 4 bases and J by 3 bases, with 4 bases between them. Germline CDR1 and CDR2: SGHTA and FQGNSA. The CDR3 is 11 residues long. The CDR3 bases are TGTGCCAGCAGCTCGTACTACGAGCAGTACTTC. Its protein product is CASSSYYEQYF.

CDR3: CASSDGTAEQYF. In nucleotides, the CDR3 is TGTGCCAGCAGCGACGGGACGGCTGAGCAGTACTTC. The genes are TRBV11-3 and TRBJ2-7; either TRBD1 or TRBD2 may fit D (5 bases each). Germline V gene lookup returns CDR1 SGHNT and CDR2 YENEEA. The CDR3 is 12 amino acids. V lost 5 bases and J 7 bases, leaving 12 bases between the germline ends.

The rearrangement uses TRBV28 and TRBJ2-7; no firm D call. This CDR3 has 16 residues. Trimming cost V 6 bases and J 7 bases, with 25 bases left between them. Germline CDR1 and CDR2: MDHEN and SYDVKM. CDR3 protein: CASSSLRDQRFREQYV. In nucleotides, the CDR3 is TGTGCCAGCAGCTCCCTAAGGGATCAGAGGTTTCGGGAGCAGTACGTC.

The V call is TRBV6-6, the J call TRBJ2-6; tentative D call: TRBD1 (6 bases). CDR3 length: 16 residues. V lost 4 bases and J lost 5, with 15 bases in between. Germline V gives CDR1 MNHNY, CDR2 SVGAGI (reference sequence). The CDR3 loop reads CASSFLQGDWANVLTF. The CDR3 DNA sequence: TGTGCCAGCAGTTTTCTACAGGGAGACTGGGCCAACGTCCTGACTTTC.